These 15 T cell receptor beta chains were all obtained from the same sample, sequenced in a study of blood T cell repertoires in COVID-19. TCRdb's copy holds only in-frame clones and misses some; the assay was immunoSEQ multiplex PCR. The sample shows about 180,000 clones, 86% of them seen only once. The specimen sequenced was peripheral blood. These receptors all come from a woman in her thirties with active or convalescent COVID-19.

The chain couples TRBV13 to TRBJ2-7; D gene ambiguous. V was pared by 0 bases and J by 3 bases, with 3 bases between. Looked up from germline, CDR1 is PRHDT and CDR2 is FYEKMQ (reference sequence). This CDR3 region has 12 residues. The CDR3: CASSLGLYEQYF. The CDR3 DNA sequence: TGTGCCAGCAGCTTAGGCCTCTACGAGCAGTACTTC.

V gene TRBV27 combines with J gene TRBJ1-2; D may be TRBD1 (6 bases). In germline, CDR1 is MNHEY, CDR2 SMNVEV (reference sequence). V gave up 3 bases and J gave up 4 bases, with 30 bases separating them. The CDR3 extends over 20 amino acids. DNA of the CDR3: TGTGCCAGCAGTTTGGCCTCCCGTCGGGGTTGGGGGCAGGGGCGCTATGGCTACACCTTC. Encoded protein: CASSLASRRGWGQGRYGYTF.

The chain is built from TRBV2 and TRBJ2-3, with 10 bases that match TRBD2. CDR1 and CDR2 from the germline V gene are SNHLY and FYNNEI. The V gene end was trimmed by 6 bases and the J gene end by 0 bases; junction bases not matched to a gene: 3. The CDR3 length is 15 residues. CDR3 nucleotide sequence: TGTGCCAGCAGACTGACTAGCGGGAGCACAGATACGCAGTATTTT. This gives the protein CASRLTSGSTDTQYF.

The V gene is TRBV7-9, the J gene TRBJ2-7; TRBD2 matches at 14 bases. V gave up 6 bases and J gave up 7 bases; unmatched junction bases: 11. The CDR3 runs 16 residues. The germline CDR1 and CDR2 sequences are SEHNR and FQNEAQ (reference sequence). The CDR3 spells CASSSVGTSGRDEQYF. The CDR3 DNA reads as TGTGCCAGCAGTTCTGTCGGGACTAGCGGGAGAGATGAGCAGTACTTC.

The gene calls are TRBV6-5 and TRBJ1-1; D perhaps matches TRBD1 (5 bases). CDR3 length equals 14 residues. CDR1 MNHEY and CDR2 SVGAGI come from the germline V gene. Trimming left V 1 base short and J 1 base short, with 7 bases between. The CDR3 region has the DNA TGTGCCAGCAGTTACTACACAGGGAACACTGAAGCTTTCTTT. Amino acid sequence: CASSYYTGNTEAFF.

The chain couples TRBV11-2 to TRBJ2-3, with D possibly TRBD1 on 6 matching bases. This CDR3 is built from 15 residues. Germline V lookup: CDR1 SGHAT, CDR2 FQNNGV. V lost 3 bases and J lost 2, with 12 bases in between. The CDR3 region has the DNA TGTGCCAGCAGCTTCGCAGACAGGCCCACAGATACGCAGTATTTT. Protein sequence: CASSFADRPTDTQYF.

The chain carries TRBV19 and TRBJ2-5, with 7 bases identical to TRBD2. The length of the CDR3 is 14 residues. Germline loops: CDR1 LNHDA, CDR2 SQIVND (reference sequence). V gave up 7 bases and J gave up 1 base; unmatched junction bases: 6. The DNA for the CDR3 is TGTGCCAGTAACGTGGGAGGGATCCAAGAGACCCAGTACTTC. Amino acid sequence: CASNVGGIQETQYF.

In this sample, this clone turned up a few times. This chain joins TRBV5-1 and TRBJ2-1; TRBD2 agrees at 7 bases. The length of the CDR3 is 13 residues. The ends lost 7 bases at V and 3 bases at J; junction bases unmatched: 4. Germline V gives CDR1 SGHRS, CDR2 YFSETQ. The CDR3 loop reads CASWASGYNEQFF. Here the CDR3 DNA reads TGCGCCAGCTGGGCTAGCGGCTACAATGAGCAGTTCTTC.

This chain connects TRBV29-1 to TRBJ2-7; TRBD2 matches at 9 bases. The V and J ends lost 0 bases and 6 bases, in that order; junction bases with no gene match: 6. CDR3 length equals 14 residues. Germline lookup yields CDR1 SQVTM and CDR2 ANQGSEA. CDR3 sequence: CSVEELAGSVEQYF. The CDR3 coding sequence is TGCAGCGTTGAAGAGCTAGCGGGATCGGTCGAGCAGTACTTC.

Remarks on this clone: A much bigger clone sits one base away, suggesting this may be a read error. The gene calls are TRBV2 and TRBJ1-5; D possibly corresponds to TRBD1 (6 bases). Germline CDR1 SNHLY, CDR2 FYNNEI. The length of the CDR3 is 13 residues. The CDR3 is CTSSRQANQPQHF. The CDR3 DNA is TGTACCAGCAGTCGACAGGCAAATCAGCCCCAGCATTTT.

The gene calls are TRBV19 and TRBJ2-7, with TRBD1 matching over 7 bases. The J segment lost 3 bases and the V segment lost 6 bases, leaving 11 bases of the junction unmatched. Germline V gene data show CDR1 as LNHDA and CDR2 as SQIVND (reference sequence). The CDR3 totals 15 residues. DNA of the CDR3: TGTGCCAGTAGCCTTAGGGACAGTACAATCTACGAGCAGTACTTC. It translates to CASSLRDSTIYEQYF. Full variable domain (remainder filled in from reference TRBV19 and TRBJ2-7): DGGITQSPKYLFRKEGQNVTLSCEQNLNHDAMYWYRQDPGQGLRLIYYSQIVNDFQKGDIAEGYSVSREKKESFPLTVTSAQKNPTAFYLCASSLRDSTIYEQYFGPGTRLTVT.

The V gene is TRBV7-2, the J gene TRBJ2-1; 10 bases are shared with TRBD2. Germline-derived CDR1 and CDR2 are SGHTA and FQGNSA. The CDR3 sequence is 18 residues long. V gave up 1 base and J gave up 1 base; unmatched junction bases: 7. CDR3 residues: CASSLEDLAGASYNEQFF. Written as DNA, the CDR3 is TGTGCCAGCAGCTTAGAGGACCTAGCGGGAGCGTCCTACAATGAGCAGTTCTTC. Drawing the rest from reference TRBV7-2 and TRBJ2-1, the complete variable domain is GAGVSQSPSNKVTEKGKDVELRCDPISGHTALYWYRQSLGQGLEFLIYFQGNSAPDKSGLPSDRFSAERTGGSVSTLTIQRTQQEDSAVYLCASSLEDLAGASYNEQFFGPGTRLTVL.

The chain joins TRBV19 to TRBJ1-1; 7 bases are shared with TRBD1. With V trimmed by 4 bases and J by 10 bases, 15 bases remained unmatched. Looked up from germline, CDR1 is LNHDA and CDR2 is SQIVND (reference sequence). This CDR3 comprises 15 residues. The chain's CDR3 is CASSSRDSAHIGAFF. The CDR3 DNA reads as TGTGCCAGTAGTAGCCGGGACAGCGCCCATATCGGAGCTTTCTTT.

The J gene is TRBJ2-6, the V gene TRBV5-4; TRBD1 might be the D (6 bases). The V gene's germline CDR1 is SGHNT and CDR2 YYREEE (reference sequence). Trimming stripped 4 bases from V and 0 bases from J, with 17 bases between. CDR3 length: 18 residues. CDR3 residues: CASSPTGGLSSGANVLTF. The DNA for the CDR3 is TGTGCCAGCAGCCCGACAGGCGGTTTAAGCTCTGGGGCCAACGTCCTGACTTTC.

The rearrangement uses TRBV5-6 and TRBJ1-2, with 8 positions matching TRBD1. CDR1 is SGHDT and CDR2 is YYEEEE in the germline V gene. The CDR3 is 14 amino acids. The ends lost 4 bases at V and 6 bases at J; junction bases unmatched: 8. CDR3 nucleotide sequence: TGTGCCAGCAGCCCGGACAGGGAGCGGGATGGCTACACCTTC. Translated: CASSPDRERDGYTF.